This T cell receptor beta chain comes out of a study of cytomegalovirus exposure and HLA in healthy donors. A word on this clone: As yet, its antigen is unknown.

PCR amplification relied on 60 Vbeta primers (plus 13 Jbeta primers). Sequencing was performed with immunoSEQ multiplex PCR; in TCRdb, only in-frame clones are kept and a portion is missing. The sample shows hundreds of thousands of clones, around 83% of them seen only once. Study-level results: The study flagged about 160 TCR beta chains as cytomegalovirus-associated. Sequencing had likely introduced a cluster of highly shared sequence variants as an artifact.

Germline V gene data show CDR1 as MNHEY and CDR2 as SVGAGI. After removal of 6 bases from V and 5 bases from J, the junction contained 9 bases not matched to a gene. There are 14 residues in the CDR3. The V gene is TRBV6-5, the J gene TRBJ1-1, with 7 bases lining up with TRBD1. The sample taken for sequencing was PBMCs. The source of this sequence is a girl aged 10 to 17 in good health and CMV-seronegative. This chain's CDR3 is CASRLRGPLTEAFF. The DNA of the CDR3 is TGTGCCAGCAGGTTAAGGGGGCCACTAACTGAAGCTTTCTTT.